What follows are 25 T cell receptor beta chains derived from one specimen sequenced in a study of blood T cell repertoires in COVID-19. Repertoires were generated with immunoSEQ multiplex PCR, while TCRdb's copy carries only in-frame clones and drops some. The sample yields roughly 440,000 clones, about 87% seen once. Specimen: peripheral blood. Every receptor here comes from a woman in her fifties or sixties with COVID-19, enrolled during active disease.

The chain carries TRBV24-1 and TRBJ2-5; weak D call: TRBD2 (7 bases). Looked up from germline, CDR1 is KGHDR and CDR2 is SFDVKD. This CDR3 spans 19 amino acids. V was shortened by 1 base and J by 1 base, with 21 bases between the two germline ends. The CDR3 region has the DNA TGTGCCACCAGTGATTTAAGAAAGTCGGAGGGGGGGTTCCAAGAGACCCAGTACTTC. Protein product: CATSDLRKSEGGFQETQYF.

This chain connects TRBV5-1 to TRBJ2-1; 8 bases agree with TRBD2. The CDR3 extends over 15 amino acids. Trimming at V came to 2 bases and at J to 5 bases, leaving 6 bases not matched to a gene. CDR1 is SGHRS and CDR2 is YFSETQ in the germline V gene. CDR3 protein: CASSLGAGAHNEQFF. In nucleotides, the CDR3 is TGCGCCAGCAGCTTAGGAGCGGGGGCCCACAATGAGCAGTTCTTC.

The J gene is TRBJ1-5, the V gene TRBV3-1 (or the pseudogene TRBV3-2); tentative D call: TRBD1 (5 bases). The germline V gene encodes CDR1 LGHDT and CDR2 YNNKEL (reference sequence). This CDR3 has 16 residues. The germline V and J ends were trimmed by 3 bases and 5 bases, with 17 bases remaining between them. The CDR3 loop reads CASSHPLAGIDQPQHF. DNA for the CDR3: TGTGCCAGCAGCCATCCCTTGGCAGGGATCGATCAGCCCCAGCATTTT.

The chain joins TRBV6-6 to TRBJ2-3; possibly TRBD2 for D (6 bases). CDR3 length: 16 amino acids. Germline CDR1 and CDR2: MNHNY and SVGAGI (reference sequence). The germline V and J ends were trimmed by 9 bases and 0 bases, with 19 bases remaining between them. The CDR3 sequence: CASLWRGPTSTDTQYF. CDR3 nucleotides: TGTGCCAGTCTCTGGCGGGGCCCTACTAGCACAGATACGCAGTATTTT.

The CDR3 DNA sequence: TGTGCCAGCAGTGAAGGCGGGGGGGGTCCAGATACGCAGTATTTT. Its translation: CASSEGGGGPDTQYF. The chain joins TRBV6-1 to TRBJ2-3; 9 bases are shared with TRBD2. This CDR3 spans 15 amino acids. CDR1 MNHNS and CDR2 SASEGT come from the germline V gene. V lost 1 base, J lost 4 bases, and 3 bases stayed unmatched.

The chain uses TRBV14 and TRBJ1-1; D possibly corresponds to TRBD1 (5 bases). The CDR3 loop spans 14 amino acids. V was pared by 4 bases and J by 5 bases, with 14 bases between. CDR1 is SGHDN and CDR2 is FVKESK in the germline V gene. CDR3 protein: CASSLVGGWTEAFF. The CDR3, as DNA: TGTGCCAGCAGCCTTGTCGGGGGATGGACTGAAGCTTTCTTT.

V and J are TRBV29-1 and TRBJ2-1, with D perhaps matching TRBD1 (6 bases). From germline, CDR1 is SQVTM and CDR2 ANQGSEA. This CDR3 is 13 amino acids long. Trimming removed 7 bases at V and 5 bases at J, with 15 bases between. The CDR3 loop is CSAVRTENNEQFF. The CDR3 DNA follows: TGCAGCGCCGTAAGGACAGAAAACAATGAGCAGTTCTTC.

The chain combines TRBV5-1 with TRBJ1-4; perhaps TRBD1 as D (5 bases). The V end lost 0 bases, the J end lost 7 bases, and 16 bases lay between the germline ends. The length of the CDR3 is 16 residues. CDR1 and CDR2 from the germline V gene are SGHRS and YFSETQ. CDR3 protein: CASSLAGRQGGEKLFF. CDR3 coding DNA: TGCGCCAGCAGCTTGGCAGGGCGGCAGGGTGGTGAAAAACTGTTTTTT.

V is TRBV30 and J is TRBJ2-1; no clear D. The length of the CDR3 is 13 residues. Germline V gene lookup returns CDR1 GTSNPN and CDR2 SVGIG (reference sequence). The V end was cut by 0 bases, the J end by 9 bases, with 12 bases between. DNA for the CDR3: TGTGCCTGGAGTGTAAGTTGGGCCACTGAGCAGTTCTTC. Translation: CAWSVSWATEQFF.

The chain carries TRBV6-5 and TRBJ2-3; 7 nucleotides line up with TRBD2. The CDR3 spans 13 residues. Germline CDR1 is MNHEY and CDR2 is SVGAGI. V was clipped by 10 bases and J by 3 bases; unmatched bases: 7. The CDR3 is CATSAGETDTQYF. The CDR3 DNA is TGTGCCACCTCTGCGGGGGAAACAGATACGCAGTATTTT.

This clone was recorded once. J is TRBJ1-4 and V is TRBV6-5; D is ambiguous. The V gene lost 7 bases and the J gene lost 3 bases, with 9 bases spanning the gap. The CDR3 sequence is 13 residues long. Germline assignment: CDR1 MNHEY and CDR2 SVGAGI. The chain's CDR3 is CASTGRANEKLFF. As DNA, the CDR3 is TGTGCCAGCACGGGGAGGGCTAATGAAAAACTGTTTTTT.

The chain uses TRBV6-5 and TRBJ1-6; D not certain. CDR3 length: 15 amino acids. The V and J ends lost 6 bases and 5 bases respectively, with 14 bases between them. Germline lookup yields CDR1 MNHEY and CDR2 SVGAGI. CDR3 loop: CASREGVYHNSPLHF. CDR3 coding DNA: TGTGCCAGCAGGGAGGGAGTGTACCATAATTCACCCCTCCACTTT.

CDR3 residues: CATSDLGGYTF. The CDR3 coding sequence is TGTGCCACCAGTGATCTAGGAGGCTACACCTTC. This chain uses TRBV24-1 with TRBJ1-2, with D unresolved. Germline lookup yields CDR1 KGHDR and CDR2 SFDVKD. There are 11 residues in the CDR3. V was shortened by 3 bases and J by 8 bases, with 6 bases between the two germline ends.

The chain joins TRBV9 to TRBJ2-2; 10 nucleotides match TRBD2. CDR1 and CDR2 from the germline V gene are SGDLS and YYNGEE. V was clipped by 5 bases and J by 6 bases; unmatched bases: 10. The CDR3 extends over 16 amino acids. DNA of the CDR3: TGTGCCAGCAGTGACCCGGCCGGGACTAGCGCCGGGGAGCTGTTTTTT. It codes for CASSDPAGTSAGELFF.

The J gene is TRBJ1-6, the V gene TRBV6-6, with D perhaps TRBD1 (5 bases). The CDR3 has 16 residues. Looked up from germline, CDR1 is MNHNY and CDR2 is SVGAGI (reference sequence). Trimming cost V 2 bases and J 2 bases, with 10 bases left between them. CDR3 loop: CASSYVWGTYNSPLHF. The CDR3 DNA reads TGTGCCAGCAGTTACGTCTGGGGCACCTATAATTCACCCCTCCACTTT.

This chain connects TRBV30 to TRBJ2-1; D is perhaps TRBD2 (7 bases). CDR1 is GTSNPN, CDR2 SVGIG, per germline (reference sequence). V was cut by 5 bases and J by 5 bases, with 16 bases left in between. There are 14 residues in the CDR3. CDR3 in amino acids: CAWRTAGTNNEQFF. The CDR3 nucleotides are TGTGCCTGGCGGACAGCGGGGACCAACAATGAGCAGTTCTTC.

The chain is built from TRBV5-1 and TRBJ2-7, with TRBD1 identical over 7 bases. Unmatched junction bases numbered 3, after V lost 4 bases and J lost 5 bases. This CDR3 region has 12 residues. Germline V gene lookup returns CDR1 SGHRS and CDR2 YFSETQ. The CDR3 reads CASSVTGHEQYF. CDR3 nucleotide sequence: TGCGCCAGCAGCGTGACAGGGCACGAGCAGTACTTC.

This chain joins TRBV12-3 or TRBV12-4 and TRBJ2-3; TRBD2 aligns across 9 bases. Trimming cost V 5 bases and J 6 bases; bases outside gene matches: 0. The CDR3 loop spans 12 amino acids. The CDR3 nucleotides are TGTGCCAGCAGTGGGACTAGCGATACGCAGTATTTT. It translates to CASSGTSDTQYF.

The chain has TRBV21-1 and TRBJ2-4; TRBD2 is the table's D call and was not checked against the DNA. TRBV21-1 is a known pseudogene. This CDR3 comprises 18 residues. CDR3 residues: CASRTLVPESQGLNIQYF. CDR3 bases: TGTGCCAGCCGTACCCTCGTCCCGGAGTCCCAAGGTTTGAACATTCAGTACTTC.

This clone came up once. The chain joins TRBV7-8 to TRBJ2-7; the match to TRBD2 covers 7 bases. Germline V CDR1 and CDR2: SGHVS, FQNEAQ. The CDR3 sequence is 16 residues long. V lost 5 bases to trimming and J lost 3 bases; unmatched junction nucleotides: 13. CDR3 amino acids: CASSISSAGVNYEQYF. CDR3 sequence (DNA): TGTGCCAGCAGCATATCCTCGGCGGGGGTTAACTACGAGCAGTACTTC.

This clone was counted a single time. The chain links TRBV5-1 to TRBJ2-1; TRBD2 aligns across 12 bases. CDR3 length: 18 residues. Per the germline V gene, CDR1 is SGHRS and CDR2 is YFSETQ. J gave up 0 bases and V 2 bases, and 6 bases lay outside the gene matches. As DNA, the CDR3 is TGCGCCAGCAGCTTCCCGACTAGCGGGGGCCGCTCCTACAATGAGCAGTTCTTC. It translates to CASSFPTSGGRSYNEQFF.

This rearrangement joins TRBV11-2 to TRBJ2-4; D is perhaps TRBD2 (5 bases). The CDR3 loop spans 14 amino acids. V shed 3 bases and J shed 1 base, with 7 bases lying between them. Germline V lookup: CDR1 SGHAT, CDR2 FQNNGV. The CDR3 spells CASSFDYAKNIQYF. The CDR3 DNA reads as TGTGCCAGCAGCTTCGACTACGCCAAAAACATTCAGTACTTC.

This chain connects TRBV28 to TRBJ1-1; 12 positions agree with TRBD1. V lost 6 bases, J lost 2 bases, and 10 bases stayed unmatched. Per the germline V gene, CDR1 is MDHEN and CDR2 is SYDVKM. The CDR3 loop spans 17 amino acids. The CDR3 DNA is TGTGCCAGCAGGGGACAGGGGGCAGCCGAAATTAACACTGAAGCTTTCTTT. It translates to CASRGQGAAEINTEAFF.

The rearrangement joins TRBV5-1 to TRBJ2-5; 7 bases agree with TRBD1. The germline CDR1 and CDR2 sequences are SGHRS and YFSETQ. With 3 bases clipped from V and 3 bases from J, the junction kept 5 bases outside the gene matches. This CDR3 has 14 amino acids. CDR3 coding DNA: TGCGCCAGCAGCTCGGGACAGCTCGAAGAGACCCAGTACTTC. Protein sequence: CASSSGQLEETQYF.

V usage is TRBV11-2 and J usage is TRBJ1-2, with D tentatively TRBD1 (5 bases). Trimming cost V 8 bases and J 5 bases, with 15 bases left between them. Germline V gene data show CDR1 as SGHAT and CDR2 as FQNNGV. CDR3 size: 13 residues. The CDR3, as DNA: TGTGCCAGCCTAGAGGTTAGGGGATATGGCTACACCTTC. Protein sequence: CASLEVRGYGYTF.